This TCR beta chain was captured in a study of tumor and adjacent non-tumor tissue in lung cancer. Study details: Patients comprised 12 adenocarcinoma, a couple of squamous cell carcinoma and 1 small cell lung cancer.

This sample's RNA came from whole unsorted tissue. Distant lung tissue was collected more than 3 cm away from the tumor edge. TCRbeta libraries were built with three rounds of nested PCR, modified from ARM-PCR. TCRdb reanalysed the multiplex PCR reads using MiXCR and keeps one entry per CDR3 protein. The sample lists approximately 47,000 distinct CDR3 sequences, around 59% seen once, with about 29% in the top ten. Findings of the study overall: Tumor tissue had significantly higher TCR diversity than normal lung.

With regard to this clonotype: Its antigen is undetermined. An end of the junction does not agree with germline; a read error may underlie this.

The TCR comes from a woman aged 65 to 85 with non-small cell lung cancer. The specimen was distant non-tumor lung tissue.

The CDR3 DNA reads as TGCGCCGGCAGCCAAGATCCCCCATCTAGCGGGAGACGGACAAATGAGCAGTTCTTC. This codes for CAGSQDPPSSGRRTNEQFF. This chain links TRBV4-1 with TRBJ2-1, with 10 bases lining up with TRBD2. The CDR3 covers 19 residues. Germline V gene data show CDR1 as MGHRA and CDR2 as YSYEKL.